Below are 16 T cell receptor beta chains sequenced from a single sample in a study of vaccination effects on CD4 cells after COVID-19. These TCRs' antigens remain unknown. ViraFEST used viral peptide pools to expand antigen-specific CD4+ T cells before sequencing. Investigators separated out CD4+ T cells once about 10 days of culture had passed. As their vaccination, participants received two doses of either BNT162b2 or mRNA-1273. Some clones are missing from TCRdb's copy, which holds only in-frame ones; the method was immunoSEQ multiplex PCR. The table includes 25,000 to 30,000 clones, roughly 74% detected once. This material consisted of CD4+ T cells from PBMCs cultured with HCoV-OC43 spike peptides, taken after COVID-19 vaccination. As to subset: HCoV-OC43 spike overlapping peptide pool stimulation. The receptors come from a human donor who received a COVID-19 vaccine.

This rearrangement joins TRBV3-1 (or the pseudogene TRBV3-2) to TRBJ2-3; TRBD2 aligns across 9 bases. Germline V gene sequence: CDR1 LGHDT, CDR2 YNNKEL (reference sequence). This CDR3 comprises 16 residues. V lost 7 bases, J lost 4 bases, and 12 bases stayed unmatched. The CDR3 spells CASIGGSGSRADTQYF. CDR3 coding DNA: TGTGCCAGCATCGGTGGTAGCGGGAGTCGGGCAGATACGCAGTATTTT.

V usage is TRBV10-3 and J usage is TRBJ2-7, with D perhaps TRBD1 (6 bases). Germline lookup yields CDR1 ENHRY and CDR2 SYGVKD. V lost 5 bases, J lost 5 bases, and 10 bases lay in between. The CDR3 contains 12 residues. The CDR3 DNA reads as TGTGCCATCAGTTCCGGGACACACGAGCAGTACTTC. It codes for CAISSGTHEQYF.

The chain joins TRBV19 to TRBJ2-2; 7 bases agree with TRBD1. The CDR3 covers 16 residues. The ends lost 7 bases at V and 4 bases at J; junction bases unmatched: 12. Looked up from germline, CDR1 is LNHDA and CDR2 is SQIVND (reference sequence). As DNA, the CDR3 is TGTGCCAGTACTATGCACGGGACAGCGCCCACCGGGGAGCTGTTTTTT. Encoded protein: CASTMHGTAPTGELFF. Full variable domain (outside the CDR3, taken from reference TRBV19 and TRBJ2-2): DGGITQSPKYLFRKEGQNVTLSCEQNLNHDAMYWYRQDPGQGLRLIYYSQIVNDFQKGDIAEGYSVSREKKESFPLTVTSAQKNPTAFYLCASTMHGTAPTGELFFGEGSRLTVL.

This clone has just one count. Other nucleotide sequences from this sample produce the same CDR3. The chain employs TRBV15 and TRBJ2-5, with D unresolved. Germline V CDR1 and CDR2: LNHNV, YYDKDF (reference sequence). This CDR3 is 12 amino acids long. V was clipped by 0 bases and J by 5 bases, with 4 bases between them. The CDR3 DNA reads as TGTGCCACCAGCAGAGATGTCGAGACCCAGTACTTC. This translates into CATSRDVETQYF.

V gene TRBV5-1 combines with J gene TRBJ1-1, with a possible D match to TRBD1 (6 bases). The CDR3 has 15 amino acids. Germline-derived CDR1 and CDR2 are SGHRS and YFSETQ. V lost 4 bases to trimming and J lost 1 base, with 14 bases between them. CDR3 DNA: TGCGCCAGCAGCAAAACAGGGACGGGGAACACTGAAGCTTTCTTT. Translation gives CASSKTGTGNTEAFF.

CDR3 DNA sequence: TGTGCCAGCAGCCAAGTTTGGACTAGCGGGACCAATGAGCAGTTCTTC. It yields the protein CASSQVWTSGTNEQFF. The V gene is TRBV3-1 (or the pseudogene TRBV3-2), the J gene TRBJ2-1; 12 bases are a match to TRBD2. Germline CDR1 is LGHDT and CDR2 is YNNKEL (reference sequence). Trimming took 1 base from V and 6 from J; bases not matched to a gene: 4. This CDR3 contains 16 residues.

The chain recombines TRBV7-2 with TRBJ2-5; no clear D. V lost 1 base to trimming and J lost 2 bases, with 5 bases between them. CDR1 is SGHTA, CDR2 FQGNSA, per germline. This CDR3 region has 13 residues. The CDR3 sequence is CASSLELQETQYF. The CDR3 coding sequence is TGTGCCAGCAGCTTAGAGCTTCAAGAGACCCAGTACTTC.

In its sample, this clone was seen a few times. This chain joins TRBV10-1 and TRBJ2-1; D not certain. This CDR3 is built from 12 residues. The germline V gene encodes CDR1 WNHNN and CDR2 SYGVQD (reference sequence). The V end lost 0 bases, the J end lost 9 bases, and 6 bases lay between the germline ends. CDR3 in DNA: TGCGCCAGCAGTGAGTCGGTCGGTGAGCAGTTCTTC. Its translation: CASSESVGEQFF.

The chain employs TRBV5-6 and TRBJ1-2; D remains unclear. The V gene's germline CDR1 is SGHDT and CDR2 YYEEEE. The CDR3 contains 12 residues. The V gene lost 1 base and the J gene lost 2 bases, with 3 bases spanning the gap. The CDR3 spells CASSLKNYGYTF. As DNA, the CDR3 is TGTGCCAGCAGCTTGAAAAACTATGGCTACACCTTC.

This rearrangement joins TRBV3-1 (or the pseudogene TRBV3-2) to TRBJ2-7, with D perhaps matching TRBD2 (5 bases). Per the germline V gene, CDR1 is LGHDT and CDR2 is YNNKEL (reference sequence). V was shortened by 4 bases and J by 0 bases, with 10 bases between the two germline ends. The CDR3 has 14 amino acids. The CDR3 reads CASSLRDSSYEQYF. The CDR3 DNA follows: TGTGCCAGCAGCCTCCGGGATAGCTCCTACGAGCAGTACTTC.

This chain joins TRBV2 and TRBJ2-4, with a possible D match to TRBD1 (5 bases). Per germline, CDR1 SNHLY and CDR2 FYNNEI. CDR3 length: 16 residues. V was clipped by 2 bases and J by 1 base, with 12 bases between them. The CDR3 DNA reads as TGTGCCAGCAGTGAAATGGGGCAGGGCGCCAAAAACATTCAGTACTTC. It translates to CASSEMGQGAKNIQYF. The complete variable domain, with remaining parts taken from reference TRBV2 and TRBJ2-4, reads EPEVTQTPSHQVTQMGQEVILRCVPISNHLYFYWYRQILGQKVEFLVSFYNNEISEKSEIFDDQFSVERPDGSNFTLKIRSTKLEDSAMYFCASSEMGQGAKNIQYFGAGTRLSVL.

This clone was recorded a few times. The CDR3 DNA reads TGTGCCAGTAGTGCAGGACAGGGTCTGAATTCACCCCTCCACTTT. It yields the protein CASSAGQGLNSPLHF. The chain employs TRBV19 and TRBJ1-6; 8 bases are a match to TRBD1. The CDR3 has 15 amino acids. V lost 5 bases to trimming and J lost 7 bases; unmatched junction nucleotides: 7. CDR1 and CDR2 (germline): LNHDA, SQIVND (reference sequence).

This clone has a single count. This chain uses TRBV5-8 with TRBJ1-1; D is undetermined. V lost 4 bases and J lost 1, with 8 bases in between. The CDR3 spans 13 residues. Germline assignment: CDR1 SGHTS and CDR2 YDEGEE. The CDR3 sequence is CASSRTQNTEAFF. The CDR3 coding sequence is TGTGCCAGCAGCAGAACACAGAACACTGAAGCTTTCTTT. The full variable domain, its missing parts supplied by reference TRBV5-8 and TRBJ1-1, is EAGVTQSPTHLIKTRGQQATLRCSPISGHTSVYWYQQALGLGLQFLLWYDEGEERNRGNFPPRFSGRQFPNYSSELNVNALELEDSALYLCASSRTQNTEAFFGQGTRLTVV.

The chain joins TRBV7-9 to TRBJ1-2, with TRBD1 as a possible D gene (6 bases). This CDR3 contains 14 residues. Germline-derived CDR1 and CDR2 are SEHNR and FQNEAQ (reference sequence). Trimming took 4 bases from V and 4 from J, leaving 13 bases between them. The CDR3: CASSSQGSSYGYTF. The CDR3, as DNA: TGTGCCAGCAGCTCACAGGGATCATCCTATGGCTACACCTTC.

The CDR3 protein is CASSLGTGPGAKNIQYF. In nucleotides, the CDR3 is TGTGCCAGCAGCTTAGGTACAGGGCCTGGGGCCAAAAACATTCAGTACTTC. This chain connects TRBV7-9 to TRBJ2-4, with a weak D call TRBD1 (6 bases). Germline CDR1 is SEHNR and CDR2 is FQNEAQ (reference sequence). V lost 1 base and J 1 base, leaving 14 bases between the germline ends. The CDR3 consists of 17 residues.

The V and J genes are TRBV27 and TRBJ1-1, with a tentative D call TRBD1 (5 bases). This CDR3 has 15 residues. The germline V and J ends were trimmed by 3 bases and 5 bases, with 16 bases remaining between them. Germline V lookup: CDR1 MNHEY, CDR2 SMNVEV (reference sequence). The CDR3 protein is CASSLVGARGTEAFF. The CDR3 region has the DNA TGTGCCAGCAGTTTGGTAGGGGCTAGGGGAACTGAAGCTTTCTTT.